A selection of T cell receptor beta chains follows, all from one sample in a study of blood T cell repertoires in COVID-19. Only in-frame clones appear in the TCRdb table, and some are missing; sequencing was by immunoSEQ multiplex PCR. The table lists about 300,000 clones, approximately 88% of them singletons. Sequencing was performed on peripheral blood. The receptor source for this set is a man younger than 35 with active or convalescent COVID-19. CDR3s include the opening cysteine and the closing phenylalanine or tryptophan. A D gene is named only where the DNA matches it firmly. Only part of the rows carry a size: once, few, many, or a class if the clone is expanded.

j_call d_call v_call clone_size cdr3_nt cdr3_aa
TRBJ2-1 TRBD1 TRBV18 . TGTGCCAGCTCACTTTTCCGGGACAGGGGTTTAGGTGAGCAGTTCTTC CASSLFRDRGLGEQFF
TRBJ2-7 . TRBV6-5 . TGTGCCAGCAGGACAGAATATCCCTTCGAGCAGTACTTC CASRTEYPFEQYF
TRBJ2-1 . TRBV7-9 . TGTGCCAGCAGCTTACTAGGGACATCCGAGCAGTTCTTC CASSLLGTSEQFF
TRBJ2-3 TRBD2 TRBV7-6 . TGTGCCAGCAGCTTATCCACCGGGGGGGCCTACACAGATACGCAGTATTTT CASSLSTGGAYTDTQYF
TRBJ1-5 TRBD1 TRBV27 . TGTGCCAGCAGGCCTTGGACAGGGGATCAGCCCCAGCATTTT CASRPWTGDQPQHF
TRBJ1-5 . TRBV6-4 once TGTGCCAGCAGTGACTCCGGGGATTTTAATCAGCCCCAGCATTTT CASSDSGDFNQPQHF
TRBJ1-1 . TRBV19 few TGTGCCAGTAGTATTTCCACTGCTGAGGCAGCTTTCTTT CASSISTAEAAFF
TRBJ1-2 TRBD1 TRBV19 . TGTGCCAGTTCCCCGACAGGGGTCACCTATGGCTACACCTTC CASSPTGVTYGYTF
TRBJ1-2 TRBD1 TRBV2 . TGTGCCAGCAGTCCTAGCCAGTACAGGGGGCTATACACCTTC CASSPSQYRGLYTF
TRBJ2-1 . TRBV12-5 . TGTGCTAGTGGTTTCAACCCGCGACTTTCCGAAACCTACAATGAGCAGTTCTTC CASGFNPRLSETYNEQFF
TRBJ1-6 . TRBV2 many TGTGCCAGCAAACTGAGGTCACCCCTCCACTTT CASKLRSPLHF
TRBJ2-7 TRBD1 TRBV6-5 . TGTGCCAGCAGTTGGGACAGGGGAAACTCCTACGAGCAGTACTTC CASSWDRGNSYEQYF
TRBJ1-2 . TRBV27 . TGTGCCAGCAGCCTCCGGGGGGGGGATGGCTACACCTTC CASSLRGGDGYTF
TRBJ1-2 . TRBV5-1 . TGCGCCAGCAGCTTGCAAGGACAGACTAACTATGGCTACACCTTC CASSLQGQTNYGYTF
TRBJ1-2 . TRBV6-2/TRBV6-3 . TGTGCCAGCAGCCGATTTCAGGAGACAGCGCTCTTC CASSRFQETALF
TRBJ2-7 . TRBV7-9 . TGTGCCAGCAGCGGAACAGGGGAGGAGTACTTC CASSGTGEEYF
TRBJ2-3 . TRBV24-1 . TGTGCCACCAGTGATGGTCGAGCCACAGATACGCAGTATTTT CATSDGRATDTQYF
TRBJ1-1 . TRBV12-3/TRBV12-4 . TGTGCCAGCAGCCCCCCTGGAAACAGGGCTTTCTTT CASSPPGNRAFF
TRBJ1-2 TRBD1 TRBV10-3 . TGTGCCATCAGCGCCCAGGGGGGTCGAGCTAACTATGGCTACACCTTC CAISAQGGRANYGYTF
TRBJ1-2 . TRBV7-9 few TGTGCCAGCAGCTTACCAGACAAGCCGGGGGGCTACACCTTC CASSLPDKPGGYTF
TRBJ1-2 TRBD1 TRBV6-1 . TGTGCCAGCAGTGACCGTTGGACAGGGGGTTACTATGGCTACACCTTC CASSDRWTGGYYGYTF
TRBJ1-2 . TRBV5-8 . TGTGCCAGCAGCTTGCATCCCGGCTACACCTTC CASSLHPGYTF
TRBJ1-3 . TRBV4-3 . TGCGCCAGCAGCCAAGACCCAAACAGGCACGGAAACACCATATATTTT CASSQDPNRHGNTIYF
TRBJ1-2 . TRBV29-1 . TGCAGTGCCCCCGAACCCCGGGAGGGGTATGGCTACACCTTC CSAPEPREGYGYTF
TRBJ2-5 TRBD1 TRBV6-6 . TGTGCGAGCCAGCAGTGGGACAGGGATAACCAAGAGACCCAGTACTTC CASQQWDRDNQETQYF
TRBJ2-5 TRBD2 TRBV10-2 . TGCGCCAGCAGCACCGGACTAGCGGGGGGCCAAGAGACCCAGTACTTC CASSTGLAGGQETQYF
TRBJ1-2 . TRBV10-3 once TGTGCCATCAGAGGTACAGGGTACTATGGCTACACCTTC CAIRGTGYYGYTF
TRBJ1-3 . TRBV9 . TGTGCCAGCAGCGTAGGGCAGGTTGGAGGAAACACCATATATTTT CASSVGQVGGNTIYF
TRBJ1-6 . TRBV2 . TGTGCCAGCAATTCTGAGTTGAATTCACCCCTCCACTTT CASNSELNSPLHF
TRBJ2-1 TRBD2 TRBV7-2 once TGTGCCAGCAGGGTGACTAGCGGGGGGGATGAGCAGTTCTTC CASRVTSGGDEQFF
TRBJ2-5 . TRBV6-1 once TGTGCCAGCAGTGAAGGCGACAGTCAAGAGACCCAGTACTTC CASSEGDSQETQYF
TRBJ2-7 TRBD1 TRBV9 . TGTGCCAGCAGCGAGGGCCCGGGACAGGGGGAAGAAGAGCAGTACTTC CASSEGPGQGEEEQYF
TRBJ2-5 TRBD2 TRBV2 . TGTGCCAGCAGACTAGCGGGGGCGCCCCAAGAGACCCAGTACTTC CASRLAGAPQETQYF
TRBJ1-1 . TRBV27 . TGTGCCAGCAGTTTCGGGAACATGAACACTGAAGCTTTCTTT CASSFGNMNTEAFF
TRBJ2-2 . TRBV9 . TGTGCCAGCAGCGTAGGTAGGACAGGGGAGCTGTTTTTT CASSVGRTGELFF
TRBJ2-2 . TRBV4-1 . TGCGCCAGCAGCCAAGTGGTACCCGGTAGCACCGGGGAGCTGTTTTTT CASSQVVPGSTGELFF
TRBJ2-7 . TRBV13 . TGTGCCAGCAGCACCTCGGGGACAACCTACGAGCAGTACTTC CASSTSGTTYEQYF
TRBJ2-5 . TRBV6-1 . TGTGCCAGCAGTGAAGCTGTGGACATGGGATGGGAGACCCAGTACTTC CASSEAVDMGWETQYF
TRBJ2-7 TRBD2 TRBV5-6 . TGTGCCAGCAGCAAGCTAGCGGTGGGAGGCGAGCAGTACTTC CASSKLAVGGEQYF
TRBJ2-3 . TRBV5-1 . TGCGCCAGCAGCTTGGTTACTAGCTCTAGCACAGATACGCAGTATTTT CASSLVTSSSTDTQYF
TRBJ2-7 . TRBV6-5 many TGTGCCAGCAGAAACAGGGTGGGCGAGCAGTACTTC CASRNRVGEQYF
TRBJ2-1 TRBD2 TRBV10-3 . TGTGCCACCGGAATACGGGGGGGCGAAAATGAGCAGTTCTTC CATGIRGGENEQFF
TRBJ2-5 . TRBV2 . TGTGCCAGCAGTGAAGGGGGGGGCCGCGGCGAGACCCAGTACTTC CASSEGGGRGETQYF
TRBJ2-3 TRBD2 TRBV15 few TGTGCCACCAGCAGAGCGCGGGGGGGCAGAGTAGATACGCAGTATTTT CATSRARGGRVDTQYF
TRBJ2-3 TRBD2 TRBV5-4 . TGTGCCAGCAGCTCAAGGACGAGCGGGGGGGCGGTGGTGCAGTATTTT CASSSRTSGGAVVQYF
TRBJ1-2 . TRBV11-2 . TGTGCCAGCAGCTTAGTTGGGAGCCCGGATGGCTACACCTTC CASSLVGSPDGYTF
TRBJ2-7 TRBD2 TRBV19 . TGTGCCAGTAGTGCCACTAGCGGGGAGACCTACGAGCAGTACTTC CASSATSGETYEQYF
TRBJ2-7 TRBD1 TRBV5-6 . TGTGCCAGCAGCTTGGGGGACAGTCAGAACGAGCAGTACTTC CASSLGDSQNEQYF
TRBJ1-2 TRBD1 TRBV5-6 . TGTGCCAGCAGCCCGGACAGGGGGGGCTATGGCTACACCTTC CASSPDRGGYGYTF
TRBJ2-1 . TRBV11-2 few TGTGCCAGCAGCCCACTAGACGGGTACAATGAGCAGTTCTTC CASSPLDGYNEQFF
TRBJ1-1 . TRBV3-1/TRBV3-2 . TGTGCCAGCAGCCAAGGCAGGTTAACTGAAGCTTTCTTT CASSQGRLTEAFF
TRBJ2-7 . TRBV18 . TGTGCCAGCTCACCCCAGGAGGCGGGGATCTCCTACGAGCAGTACTTC CASSPQEAGISYEQYF
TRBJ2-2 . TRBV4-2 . TGTGCCAGCAGCCAAGACCGGGGTTTCGGGGAGCTGTTTTTT CASSQDRGFGELFF
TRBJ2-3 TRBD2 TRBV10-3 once TGTGCCATCAGTGACCCGACTAGCGGGGGGGCCTTACGGGGCACAGATACGCAGTATTTT CAISDPTSGGALRGTDTQYF
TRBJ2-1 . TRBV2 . TGTGCCAGCAGTGAAGCCACAGGGTACAATGAGCAGTTCTTC CASSEATGYNEQFF
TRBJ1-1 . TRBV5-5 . TGTGCCAGCAGCTGGACTCTCGGCACTGAAGCTTTCTTT CASSWTLGTEAFF
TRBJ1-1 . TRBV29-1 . TGCAGCGCGTCAGGGCCGATGAACACTGAAGCTTTCTTT CSASGPMNTEAFF
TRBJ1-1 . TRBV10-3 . TGTGCCACCGGGAACCCTGAAGCTTTCTTT CATGNPEAFF